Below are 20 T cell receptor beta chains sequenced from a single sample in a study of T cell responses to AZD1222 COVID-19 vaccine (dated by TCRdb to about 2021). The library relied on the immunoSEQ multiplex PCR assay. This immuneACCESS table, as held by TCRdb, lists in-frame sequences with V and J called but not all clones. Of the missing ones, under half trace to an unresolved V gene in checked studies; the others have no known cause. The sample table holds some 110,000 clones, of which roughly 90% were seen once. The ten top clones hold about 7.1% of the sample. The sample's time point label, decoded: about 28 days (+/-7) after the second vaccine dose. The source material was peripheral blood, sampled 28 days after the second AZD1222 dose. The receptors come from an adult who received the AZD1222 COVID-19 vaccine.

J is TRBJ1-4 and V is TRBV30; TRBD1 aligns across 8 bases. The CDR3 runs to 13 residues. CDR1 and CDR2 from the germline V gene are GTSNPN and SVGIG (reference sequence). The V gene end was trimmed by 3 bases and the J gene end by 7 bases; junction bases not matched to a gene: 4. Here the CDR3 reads CAWRQGVGEKLFF. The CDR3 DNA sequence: TGTGCCTGGAGACAGGGGGTTGGTGAAAAACTGTTTTTT.

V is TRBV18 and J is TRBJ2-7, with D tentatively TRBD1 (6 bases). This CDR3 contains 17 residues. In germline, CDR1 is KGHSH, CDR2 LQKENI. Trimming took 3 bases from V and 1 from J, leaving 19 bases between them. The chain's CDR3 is CASSPFPPGTNSYEQYF. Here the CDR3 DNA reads TGTGCCAGCTCACCCTTCCCTCCCGGGACAAATTCCTACGAGCAGTACTTC.

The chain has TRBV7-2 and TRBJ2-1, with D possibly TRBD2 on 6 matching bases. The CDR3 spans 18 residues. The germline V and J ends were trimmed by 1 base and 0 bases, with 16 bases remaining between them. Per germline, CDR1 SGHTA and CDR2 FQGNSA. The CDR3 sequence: CASSLVSSVQSSYNEQFF. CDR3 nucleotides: TGTGCCAGCAGCTTAGTTTCTAGCGTCCAGAGCTCCTACAATGAGCAGTTCTTC.

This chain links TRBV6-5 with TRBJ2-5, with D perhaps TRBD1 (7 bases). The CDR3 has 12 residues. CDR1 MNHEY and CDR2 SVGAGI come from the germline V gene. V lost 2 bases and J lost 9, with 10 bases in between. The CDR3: CASSYPRGAQYF. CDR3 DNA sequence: TGTGCCAGCAGTTACCCCAGGGGGGCCCAGTACTTC.

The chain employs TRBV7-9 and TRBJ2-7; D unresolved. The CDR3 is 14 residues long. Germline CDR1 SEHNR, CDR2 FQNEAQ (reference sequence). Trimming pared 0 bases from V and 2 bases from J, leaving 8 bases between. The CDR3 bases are TGTGCCAGCAGCTTAGCGGGTAAGCCCTACGAGCAGTACTTC. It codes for CASSLAGKPYEQYF.

DNA of the CDR3: TGTGCCAGCAGTTTATGGGGCAGGGAGCAGTACTTC. This translates into CASSLWGREQYF. The chain links TRBV27 to TRBJ2-7, with D maybe TRBD1 (5 bases). The CDR3 is 12 residues long. Trimming pared 1 base from V and 7 bases from J, leaving 8 bases between. Germline V gives CDR1 MNHEY, CDR2 SMNVEV (reference sequence).

In nucleotides, the CDR3 is TGCAGCGTCCGGGTGGGGACAGACAGCAATCAGCCCCAGCATTTT. Residues: CSVRVGTDSNQPQHF. The chain has TRBV29-1 and TRBJ1-5, with 7 nucleotides matching TRBD1. The CDR3 has 15 amino acids. Germline V gene sequence: CDR1 SQVTM, CDR2 ANQGSEA. V was clipped by 6 bases and J by 1 base; unmatched bases: 9.

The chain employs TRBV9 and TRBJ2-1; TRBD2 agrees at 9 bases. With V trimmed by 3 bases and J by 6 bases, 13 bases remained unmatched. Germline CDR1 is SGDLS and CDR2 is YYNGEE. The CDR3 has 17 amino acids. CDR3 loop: CASSALPGLASFNEQFF. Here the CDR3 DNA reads TGTGCCAGCAGCGCCCTACCGGGACTAGCTAGTTTCAATGAGCAGTTCTTC.

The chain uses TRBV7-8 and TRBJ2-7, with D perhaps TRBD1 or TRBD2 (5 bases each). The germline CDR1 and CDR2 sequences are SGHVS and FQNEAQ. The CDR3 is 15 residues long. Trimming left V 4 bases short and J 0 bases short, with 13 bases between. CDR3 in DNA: TGTGCCAGCAGCTCCCGAGCAGGGAGCTCCTACGAGCAGTACTTC. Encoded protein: CASSSRAGSSYEQYF. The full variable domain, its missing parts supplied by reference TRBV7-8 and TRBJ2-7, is GAGVSQSPRYKVAKRGQDVALRCDPISGHVSLFWYQQALGQGPEFLTYFQNEAQLDKSGLPSDRFFAERPEGSVSTLKIQRTQQEDSAVYLCASSSRAGSSYEQYFGPGTRLTVT.

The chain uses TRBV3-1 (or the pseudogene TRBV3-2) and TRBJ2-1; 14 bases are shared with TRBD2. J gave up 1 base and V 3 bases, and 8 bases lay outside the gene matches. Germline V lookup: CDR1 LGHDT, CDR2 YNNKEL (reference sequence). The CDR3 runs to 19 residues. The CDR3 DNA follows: TGTGCCAGCAGCCAGTCGGGGACTAGCGGGGGCTTATCCTACAATGAGCAGTTCTTC. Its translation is CASSQSGTSGGLSYNEQFF.

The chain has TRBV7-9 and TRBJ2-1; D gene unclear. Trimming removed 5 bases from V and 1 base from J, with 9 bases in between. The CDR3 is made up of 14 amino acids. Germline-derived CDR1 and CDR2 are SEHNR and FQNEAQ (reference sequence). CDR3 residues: CASSEPRSYNEQFF. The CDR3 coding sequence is TGTGCCAGCAGCGAGCCTAGGTCCTACAATGAGCAGTTCTTC.

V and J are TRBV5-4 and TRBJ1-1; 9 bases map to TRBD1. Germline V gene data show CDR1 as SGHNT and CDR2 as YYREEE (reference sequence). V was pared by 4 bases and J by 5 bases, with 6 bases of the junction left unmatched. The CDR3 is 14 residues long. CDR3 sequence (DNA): TGTGCCAGCAGCCGGGACAGGGTGTGGACTGAAGCTTTCTTT. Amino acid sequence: CASSRDRVWTEAFF.

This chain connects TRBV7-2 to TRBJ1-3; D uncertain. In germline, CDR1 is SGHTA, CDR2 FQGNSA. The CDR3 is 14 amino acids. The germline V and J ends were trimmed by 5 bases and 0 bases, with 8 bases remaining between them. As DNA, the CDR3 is TGTGCCAGCAGCCACAGAGACTCTGGAAACACCATATATTTT. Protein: CASSHRDSGNTIYF.

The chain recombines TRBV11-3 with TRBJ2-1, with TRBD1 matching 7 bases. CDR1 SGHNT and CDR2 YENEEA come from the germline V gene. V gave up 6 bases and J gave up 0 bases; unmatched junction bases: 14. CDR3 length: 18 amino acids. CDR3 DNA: TGTGCCAGCAGAACCAAGACGGGACAGTATGTCTCCTACAATGAGCAGTTCTTC. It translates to CASRTKTGQYVSYNEQFF.

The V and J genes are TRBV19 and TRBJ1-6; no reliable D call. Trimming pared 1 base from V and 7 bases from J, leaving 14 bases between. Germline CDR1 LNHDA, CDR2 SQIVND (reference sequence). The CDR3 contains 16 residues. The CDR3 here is CASSIGPGYANSPLHF. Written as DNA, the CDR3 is TGTGCCAGTAGTATAGGACCGGGGTATGCGAATTCACCCCTCCACTTT. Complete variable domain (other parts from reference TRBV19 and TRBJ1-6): DGGITQSPKYLFRKEGQNVTLSCEQNLNHDAMYWYRQDPGQGLRLIYYSQIVNDFQKGDIAEGYSVSREKKESFPLTVTSAQKNPTAFYLCASSIGPGYANSPLHFGNGTRLTVT.

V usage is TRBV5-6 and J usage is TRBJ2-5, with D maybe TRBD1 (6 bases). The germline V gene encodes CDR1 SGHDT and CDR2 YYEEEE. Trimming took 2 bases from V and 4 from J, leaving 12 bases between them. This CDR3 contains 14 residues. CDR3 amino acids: CASSFGTFRETQYF. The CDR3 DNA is TGTGCCAGCAGCTTTGGGACATTCCGAGAGACCCAGTACTTC.

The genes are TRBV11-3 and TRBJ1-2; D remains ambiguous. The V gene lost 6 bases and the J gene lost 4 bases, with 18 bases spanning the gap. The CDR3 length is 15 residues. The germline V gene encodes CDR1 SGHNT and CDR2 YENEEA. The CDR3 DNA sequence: TGTGCCAGCAGTTACGGGATGAGAGTCGGCTATGGCTACACCTTC. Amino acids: CASSYGMRVGYGYTF.

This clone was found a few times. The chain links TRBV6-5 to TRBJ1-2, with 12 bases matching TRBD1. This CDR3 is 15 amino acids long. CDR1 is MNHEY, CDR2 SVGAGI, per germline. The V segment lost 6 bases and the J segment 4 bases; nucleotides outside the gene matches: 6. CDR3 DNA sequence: TGTGCCAGCAGCGCCGGGACAGGGGGCCTCTATGGCTACACCTTC. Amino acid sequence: CASSAGTGGLYGYTF.

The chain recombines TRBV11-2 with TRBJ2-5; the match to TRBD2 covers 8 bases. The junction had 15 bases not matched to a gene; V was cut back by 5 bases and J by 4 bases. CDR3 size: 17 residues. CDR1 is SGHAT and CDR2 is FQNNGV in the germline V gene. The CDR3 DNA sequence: TGTGCCAGCAGCGCGGACCTAGCGGGTCTGGCGGGAGAGACCCAGTACTTC. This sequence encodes CASSADLAGLAGETQYF.

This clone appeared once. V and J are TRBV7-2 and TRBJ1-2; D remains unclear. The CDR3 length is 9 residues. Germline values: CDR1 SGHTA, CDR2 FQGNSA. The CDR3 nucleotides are TGTTCTGTGGGATCTGCTGGCACCTTC. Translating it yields CSVGSAGTF.